This TCR beta chain originates from a study of cytomegalovirus exposure and HLA in healthy donors. Whole-study results and caveats: Listed as cytomegalovirus-associated were 150 to 200 TCR beta chains. In a later analysis, an Asian-associated ancestry cluster reportedly showed fewer N-insertions than the roughly 650-donor mean. Immune exposure information available was restricted to CMV serostatus. Through in vitro validation, a few CMV-associated chains were shown to be specific for CMV antigens.

With 60 Vbeta and 13 Jbeta primers, the PCR was carried out. Sequenced by immunoSEQ multiplex PCR; TCRdb stores in-frame clones only, minus some. The table records roughly 150,000 clones, around 65% of them present only once. Trimming stripped 0 bases from V and 0 bases from J, with 9 bases between. Germline CDR1 is SGHRS and CDR2 is YFSETQ. CDR3 size: 15 residues. Remarks on this clone: What it binds is not known. The sample holds other DNA sequences that translate to the same CDR3.

What was sequenced was PBMCs. The chain is built from TRBV5-1 and TRBJ1-1; tentative D call: TRBD1 (6 bases). The sequence was collected from a woman younger than 45 in good health and CMV-seropositive. The CDR3 bases are TGCGCCAGCAGCTTGGAAGGACAGATGAACACTGAAGCTTTCTTT. It specifies CASSLEGQMNTEAFF.